The 10 T cell receptor beta chains presented below share a single source sample, sequenced in a study of vaccination and CD4 T cells after COVID-19. As to treatment: roughly ten-day PBMC culture with coronavirus spike peptide pools or control peptides (ViraFEST assay). The assay that was used to sequence DNA from cultured CD4+ T cells was the Oncomine TCR Beta short-read assay. TCRdb redid the calling of the PCR reads with MiXCR, one entry per CDR3 protein. The table records 13,000 or so distinct CDR3 sequences, roughly 45% of them present only once. Antigen specificity for these receptors is unknown. Sequenced here: CD4+ T cells from blood, cultured in vitro, sampled after SARS-CoV-2 vaccination. The receptors shown here come from a human donor who had recovered from COVID-19.

The rearrangement links TRBV6-1 to TRBJ2-2, with TRBD2 identical over 8 bases. Germline CDR1 reads MNHNS; CDR2 reads SASEGT. There are 14 residues in the CDR3. J was trimmed by 5 bases and V by 8 bases; bases with no gene match: 7. This chain's CDR3 is CASGTGGATGELFF. The CDR3 DNA reads TGTGCCAGCGGGACCGGGGGGGCGACCGGGGAGCTGTTTTTT.

This chain joins TRBV20-1 and TRBJ1-5, with D possibly being TRBD1 (6 bases). Germline CDR1 and CDR2: DFQATT and SNEGSKA (reference sequence). V was cut by 0 bases and J by 1 base, with 10 bases left in between. The CDR3 has 15 amino acids. The CDR3 is CSARDPGHSNQPQHF. CDR3 sequence (DNA): TGCAGTGCTAGAGACCCGGGACACAGCAATCAGCCCCAGCATTTT.

V usage is TRBV24-1 and J usage is TRBJ2-3; 9 bases are a match to TRBD2. V trimming: 0 bases; J trimming: 3 bases; junction bases outside the gene matches: 3. Per the germline V gene, CDR1 is KGHDR and CDR2 is SFDVKD. This CDR3 contains 16 residues. DNA of the CDR3: TGTGCCACCAGTGATTTGGGCGGGAGGGGGACAGATACGCAGTATTTT. Protein sequence: CATSDLGGRGTDTQYF.

This rearrangement joins TRBV12-3 or TRBV12-4 to TRBJ2-2; 9 positions agree with TRBD2. CDR3 length: 15 residues. V gave up 7 bases and J gave up 4 bases; unmatched junction bases: 7. Written as DNA, the CDR3 is TGTGCCAGCACCCTCGGGACTAGCCGCACCGGGGAGCTGTTTTTT. Its translation: CASTLGTSRTGELFF.

The rearrangement uses TRBV4-3 and TRBJ2-7; D not certain. The CDR3 sequence is 12 residues long. Trimming left V 0 bases short and J 6 bases short, with 6 bases between. The germline CDR1 and CDR2 sequences are LGHNA and YSLEER. CDR3 bases: TGCGCCAGCAGCCAAGATAGGGTCGAGCAGTACTTC. This translates into CASSQDRVEQYF.

The rearrangement links TRBV5-1 to TRBJ2-3; TRBD2 might be the D (5 bases). This CDR3 comprises 16 residues. Looked up from germline, CDR1 is SGHRS and CDR2 is YFSETQ. Trimming stripped 1 base from V and 2 bases from J, with 14 bases between. The CDR3 protein is CASSLYNEGSTDTQYF. The CDR3 bases are TGCGCCAGCAGCTTGTATAATGAGGGATCCACAGATACGCAGTATTTT.

V gene TRBV6-2 or TRBV6-3 combines with J gene TRBJ2-5; maybe TRBD1 (6 bases). From germline, CDR1 is MNHEY and CDR2 SVGEGT. CDR3 length: 16 amino acids. V dropped 6 bases and J dropped 2 bases, with 19 bases sitting between them. The chain's CDR3 is CASRVPGDTEQETQYF. The CDR3 DNA follows: TGTGCCAGCAGAGTTCCAGGGGACACTGAACAAGAGACCCAGTACTTC.

In this sample, this clonotype turned up once. V and J are TRBV11-2 and TRBJ1-2, with 7 bases identical to TRBD1. V gave up 5 bases and J gave up 9 bases; unmatched junction bases: 9. This CDR3 has 13 amino acids. Germline V gene sequence: CDR1 SGHAT, CDR2 FQNNGV. CDR3 sequence: CASSHTSTGRYTF. DNA for the CDR3: TGTGCCAGCAGCCACACTTCGACAGGGCGCTACACCTTC.

The CDR3 here is CASSDRTRNTGELFF. The DNA of the CDR3 is TGCGCCAGCAGCGATCGGACTAGAAACACCGGGGAGCTGTTTTTT. The chain uses TRBV4-1 and TRBJ2-2; 7 bases agree with TRBD2. The V gene's germline CDR1 is MGHRA and CDR2 YSYEKL. CDR3 length: 15 residues. V was clipped by 5 bases and J by 2 bases; unmatched bases: 5.

This chain links TRBV28 with TRBJ2-5; 7 bases match TRBD1. The CDR3 consists of 15 residues. Losses at the gene ends were 5 bases for V and 3 bases for J; bases not matched to a gene: 9. Germline CDR1 is MDHEN and CDR2 is SYDVKM. The CDR3 DNA follows: TGTGCCAGCAGTGCAGAGGGGACAGTTGAAGAGACCCAGTACTTC. As protein: CASSAEGTVEETQYF.